This passage covers 19 T cell receptor beta chains from one sample sequenced in a study of blood T cell repertoires in COVID-19. Assay: immunoSEQ multiplex PCR; the TCRdb copy retains only in-frame clones and omits some. The data hold fewer than 130,000 clones, with 76% observed a single time. The sample comprised peripheral blood. These TCRs come from a woman aged 80 or over with acute or convalescent COVID-19.

The chain couples TRBV3-1 (or the pseudogene TRBV3-2) to TRBJ2-5; D unclear. Germline V gene data show CDR1 as LGHDT and CDR2 as YNNKEL (reference sequence). V was trimmed by 3 bases and J by 7 bases, leaving 9 bases between them. This CDR3 has 12 amino acids. As DNA, the CDR3 is TGTGCCAGCAGCCAGCGATCGGGGACCCAGTACTTC. Amino acids: CASSQRSGTQYF.

This rearrangement joins TRBV11-1 to TRBJ2-1; 8 nucleotides match TRBD1. There are 16 residues in the CDR3. CDR1 and CDR2 from the germline V gene are SGHAT and FQDESV (reference sequence). After removal of 2 bases from V and 8 bases from J, the junction contained 11 bases not matched to a gene. The CDR3 region has the DNA TGTGCCAGCAGCTTAAAGGGACAGGCGCTGCGGGATGAGCAGTTCTTC. It codes for CASSLKGQALRDEQFF.

The chain uses TRBV5-1 and TRBJ1-6; D is perhaps TRBD1 (5 bases). Trimming cost V 5 bases and J 6 bases, with 15 bases left between them. From germline, CDR1 is SGHRS and CDR2 YFSETQ. The CDR3 covers 15 residues. The CDR3 spells CASSLTQDRNSPLHF. The CDR3 DNA reads TGCGCCAGCAGTTTAACACAGGATCGTAATTCACCCCTCCACTTT.

V and J are TRBV5-1 and TRBJ2-7; perhaps TRBD1 as D (6 bases). The CDR3 spans 15 residues. V lost 3 bases and J 0 bases, leaving 13 bases between the germline ends. Germline values: CDR1 SGHRS, CDR2 YFSETQ. CDR3: CASSSGTPDSYEQYF. The CDR3 bases are TGCGCCAGCAGCTCCGGGACACCTGACTCCTACGAGCAGTACTTC.

This clone was found once. The chain recombines TRBV5-4 with TRBJ2-1; TRBD2 is a possible D gene (6 bases). Trimming took off 1 base at V and 1 base at J, with 12 bases between the two ends. CDR3 length: 16 residues. The germline gives CDR1 SGHNT, CDR2 YYREEE (reference sequence). In DNA form, the CDR3 reads TGTGCCAGCAGCTTGTTCGGGGGAGTATCCTACAATGAGCAGTTCTTC. This translates into CASSLFGGVSYNEQFF.

The rearrangement links TRBV2 to TRBJ2-1; D perhaps matches TRBD2 (5 bases). This CDR3 is 14 amino acids long. Between the trimmed V and J ends, which lost 1 base and 7 bases, there was a span of 11 bases. Germline V gene lookup returns CDR1 SNHLY and CDR2 FYNNEI. The DNA of the CDR3 is TGTGCCAGCAGTGAAGGGCTAGCTTTGAATGAGCAGTTCTTC. Translated: CASSEGLALNEQFF.

CDR3 coding DNA: TGTGCCAGCAGCCAAGATCTTGCCGGGAGTCGCTCCTACGAGCAGTACTTC. Protein sequence: CASSQDLAGSRSYEQYF. V and J are TRBV3-1 (or the pseudogene TRBV3-2) and TRBJ2-7, with D possibly being TRBD2 (6 bases). Germline assignment: CDR1 LGHDT and CDR2 YNNKEL (reference sequence). Trimming removed 0 bases from V and 0 bases from J, with 15 bases in between. CDR3 length: 17 amino acids.

The genes are TRBV6-6 and TRBJ2-7, with 9 nucleotides matching TRBD1. V lost 6 bases and J lost 3; bases outside the gene matches: 9. CDR3 length: 15 residues. The germline CDR1 and CDR2 sequences are MNHNY and SVGAGI (reference sequence). The chain's CDR3 is CASSSGPGQGYEQYF. DNA of the CDR3: TGTGCCAGCAGCAGTGGGCCGGGACAGGGCTACGAGCAGTACTTC.

V and J are TRBV2 and TRBJ2-5; D remains unclear. The CDR3 length is 14 residues. Germline V lookup: CDR1 SNHLY, CDR2 FYNNEI. Trimming stripped 2 bases from V and 2 bases from J, with 9 bases between. The CDR3 region is CASSERSRQETQYF. Here the CDR3 DNA reads TGTGCCAGCAGTGAACGTTCTAGACAAGAGACCCAGTACTTC.

This clone was recorded once. V and J are TRBV6-5 and TRBJ1-3; D not certain. The ends were cut back, 7 bases at V and 0 bases at J, with 10 bases in the middle. The CDR3 is 14 amino acids. The germline CDR1 and CDR2 sequences are MNHEY and SVGAGI. CDR3 nucleotides: TGTGCCAGCATCTTGGCAATCTCTGGAAACACCATATATTTT. This sequence encodes CASILAISGNTIYF.

The chain uses TRBV7-6 and TRBJ2-3; no clear D gene. V was shortened by 0 bases and J by 2 bases, with 9 bases between the two germline ends. CDR1 is SGHVS and CDR2 is FNYEAQ in the germline V gene. This CDR3 is built from 15 residues. This chain's CDR3 is CASSLALFYTDTQYF. The DNA of the CDR3 is TGTGCCAGCAGCTTAGCGCTGTTCTACACAGATACGCAGTATTTT. The complete variable domain, with remaining parts taken from reference TRBV7-6 and TRBJ2-3, reads GAGVSQSPRYKVTKRGQDVALRCDPISGHVSLYWYRQALGQGPEFLTYFNYEAQQDKSGLPNDRFSAERPEGSISTLTIQRTEQRDSAMYRCASSLALFYTDTQYFGPGTRLTVL.

This chain joins TRBV11-2 and TRBJ2-2, with 11 bases aligning to TRBD2. V dropped 1 base and J dropped 6; count of bases not matched to a gene: 4. The germline CDR1 and CDR2 sequences are SGHAT and FQNNGV. The CDR3 length is 16 residues. The CDR3 DNA is TGTGCCAGCAGCTTAGCGGCACTAGCGGGAGCCGGGGAGCTGTTTTTT. Its translation: CASSLAALAGAGELFF. Variable domain in full (rest from reference TRBV11-2 and TRBJ2-2): EAGVAQSPRYKIIEKRQSVAFWCNPISGHATLYWYQQILGQGPKLLIQFQNNGVVDDSQLPKDRFSAERLKGVDSTLKIQPAKLEDSAVYLCASSLAALAGAGELFFGEGSRLTVL.

The chain joins TRBV7-9 to TRBJ1-4, with 10 positions matching TRBD1. The CDR3 contains 15 residues. Germline V gene sequence: CDR1 SEHNR, CDR2 FQNEAQ (reference sequence). Losses at the gene ends were 5 bases for V and 5 bases for J; bases not matched to a gene: 5. The CDR3 loop is CASSRGDRGNEKLFF. For the CDR3, the DNA is TGTGCCAGCAGCCGGGGGGACAGGGGAAATGAAAAACTGTTTTTT.

The chain is built from TRBV7-3 and TRBJ1-1; D gene ambiguous. Trimming pared 5 bases from V and 5 bases from J, leaving 21 bases between. There are 16 residues in the CDR3. CDR1 and CDR2 from the germline V gene are SGHTA and FQGTGA. CDR3 residues: CASSPIMSGRSTEAFF. CDR3 nucleotides: TGTGCCAGCAGCCCAATAATGTCGGGGAGGAGTACTGAAGCTTTCTTT.

The chain combines TRBV18 with TRBJ2-1, with a tentative D call TRBD1 (6 bases). Germline V gene lookup returns CDR1 KGHSH and CDR2 LQKENI. The ends were cut back, 1 base at V and 2 bases at J, with 18 bases in the middle. There are 18 residues in the CDR3. The CDR3 is CASSPLPPPQGTYNEQFF. The CDR3 DNA follows: TGTGCCAGCTCACCACTTCCGCCCCCTCAGGGGACCTACAATGAGCAGTTCTTC. The complete variable domain, with remaining parts taken from reference TRBV18 and TRBJ2-1, reads NAGVMQNPRHLVRRRGQEARLRCSPMKGHSHVYWYRQLPEEGLKFMVYLQKENIIDESGMPKERFSAEFPKEGPSILRIQQVVRGDSAAYFCASSPLPPPQGTYNEQFFGPGTRLTVL.

J is TRBJ2-2 and V is TRBV4-1, with a tentative D call TRBD1 (5 bases). The V end was cut by 4 bases, the J end by 1 base, with 16 bases between. Looked up from germline, CDR1 is MGHRA and CDR2 is YSYEKL. The CDR3 length is 17 residues. The CDR3 spells CASSLEGSRGNTGELFF. The CDR3 DNA sequence: TGCGCCAGCAGCCTGGAAGGTAGTAGGGGGAACACCGGGGAGCTGTTTTTT.

This chain uses TRBV3-1 (or the pseudogene TRBV3-2) with TRBJ1-1; TRBD1 might be the D (6 bases). In germline, CDR1 is LGHDT, CDR2 YNNKEL (reference sequence). Trimming removed 2 bases from V and 10 bases from J, with 20 bases in between. CDR3 length: 15 residues. This chain's CDR3 is CASSQPPGGAASAFF. In DNA, the CDR3 is TGTGCCAGCAGCCAACCCCCGGGGGGCGCAGCGTCAGCTTTCTTT.

Concerning this clone itself: Other nucleotide sequences in the sample specify the same CDR3. The chain couples TRBV18 to TRBJ1-1; the match to TRBD1 covers 7 bases. Looked up from germline, CDR1 is KGHSH and CDR2 is LQKENI. This CDR3 region has 15 residues. The V gene end was trimmed by 0 bases and the J gene end by 4 bases; junction bases not matched to a gene: 5. The CDR3 here is CASSPPTGLGTEAFF. CDR3 nucleotide sequence: TGTGCCAGCTCACCACCGACAGGGTTGGGCACTGAAGCTTTCTTT.

The chain combines TRBV2 with TRBJ1-5, with D unresolved. CDR3 size: 13 residues. V was cut by 7 bases and J by 5 bases, with 12 bases left in between. CDR1 and CDR2 from the germline V gene are SNHLY and FYNNEI. The CDR3 is CASNLVGDQPQHF. The CDR3, as DNA: TGTGCCAGCAACCTCGTCGGGGATCAGCCCCAGCATTTT.